This TCR beta chain was documented in a study of cytomegalovirus exposure and HLA in healthy donors. Germline V gene sequence: CDR1 ENHRY, CDR2 SYGVKD. The CDR3 is made up of 13 amino acids. The PCR made use of 60 Vbeta and 13 Jbeta primers. Some clones are missing from TCRdb's copy, which holds only in-frame ones; the method was immunoSEQ multiplex PCR. The table shows around 150,000 clones, with 70% to 80% occurring only once. The specimen was PBMCs. The J gene is TRBJ2-5, the V gene TRBV10-3; D remains ambiguous. The DNA matches TRBJ2-7 better at its end, which makes the J call doubtful. This TCR derives from a young man in good health and CMV-seronegative. CDR3 sequence: CAISDSVTYEQYF. The CDR3 DNA reads TGTGCCATCAGTGACTCGGTTACCTACGAGCAGTACTTC.